This is a list of T cell receptor beta chains from one sample in a study of T-cell memory formation after mild COVID-19. TCRdb reprocessed the 5' RACE reads with MiXCR, giving one entry per CDR3 protein. Of about 440,000 distinct CDR3 sequences in the sample, around 18% were seen once. Specimen: PBMCs or a T cell subset sorted from them (not recorded which). These receptors were obtained from an adult woman who had mild COVID-19 (a few samples of this study predate the infection). Cell type and time point are not known. The CDR3 runs from the conserved cysteine through the conserved F or W. Each record gives: J gene, V gene, D gene, clone size, CDR3 protein, CDR3 DNA. D genes are given only for firm matches. For some rows the clone size is stated as once, few or many, or as a class when expanded; others skip it.

TRBJ2-3	TRBV11-2	-	few	CASSFRGPADTQYF	TGTGCCAGCAGCTTTCGGGGTCCGGCAGATACGCAGTATTTT
TRBJ2-7	TRBV7-8	TRBD2	-	CASSLGIAGYYEQYF	TGTGCCAGCAGCTTAGGGATAGCGGGGTACTACGAGCAGTACTTC
TRBJ1-4	TRBV7-8	-	few	CASSPRGRMGEKLFF	TGTGCCAGCAGCCCGAGGGGCCGAATGGGTGAAAAACTGTTTTTT
TRBJ2-7	TRBV20-1	TRBD1	-	CSASNALTGEYEQYF	TGCAGTGCTAGTAACGCTCTGACAGGGGAATACGAGCAGTACTTC
TRBJ2-2	TRBV2	-	-	CASSEGRGTAGELFF	TGTGCCAGCAGTGAGGGAAGAGGGACGGCCGGGGAGCTGTTTTTT
TRBJ2-1	TRBV5-1	-	-	CASTLSWGNNEQFF	TGCGCCAGCACCCTCTCCTGGGGCAACAATGAGCAGTTCTTC
TRBJ2-7	TRBV5-1	TRBD1	-	CASSPPGQNYEQYF	TGCGCCAGCAGCCCTCCGGGACAGAACTACGAGCAGTACTTC
TRBJ1-2	TRBV7-9	-	once	CASRLLPRGGTNYGYTF	TGTGCCAGCAGATTATTACCTCGGGGAGGGACTAACTATGGCTACACCTTC
TRBJ1-2	TRBV19	-	few	CASSIDKNYGYTF	TGTGCCAGTAGTATAGACAAAAACTATGGCTACACCTTC
TRBJ2-3	TRBV4-3	-	few	CASSQDRSVGADTQYF	TGCGCCAGCAGCCAAGATAGGAGCGTCGGAGCAGATACGCAGTATTTT
TRBJ2-1	TRBV6-6	TRBD2	few	CASSFSYLAGLVTHNEQFF	TGTGCCAGCAGTTTTTCCTACTTAGCGGGACTAGTCACCCACAATGAGCAGTTCTTC
TRBJ1-2	TRBV11-2	-	few	CASSASGGFYGYTF	TGTGCCAGCAGCGCCAGCGGGGGCTTCTATGGCTACACCTTC
TRBJ2-7	TRBV27	-	-	CASSFLNRQTQEQYF	TGTGCCAGCAGTTTTTTGAACCGACAAACTCAAGAGCAGTACTTC
TRBJ2-5	TRBV7-9	-	few	CASSLAPVAEKETQYF	TGTGCCAGCAGCTTAGCGCCAGTGGCAGAAAAAGAGACCCAGTACTTC
TRBJ2-2	TRBV7-6	-	many	CASSPHLWGAGGELFF	TGTGCCAGCAGCCCCCATCTGTGGGGGGCCGGCGGGGAGCTGTTTTTT
TRBJ2-2	TRBV19	-	once	CASSMGTSLTGELFF	TGTGCCAGTAGTATGGGGACCTCACTCACCGGGGAGCTGTTTTTT
TRBJ2-1	TRBV5-6	TRBD2	few	CASSSRPGTSGGRLVGEQFF	TGTGCCAGCAGCTCCCGCCCGGGGACTAGCGGGGGACGGTTAGTAGGTGAGCAGTTCTTC
TRBJ2-1	TRBV5-1	-	-	CASSTDFDSYNEQFF	TGCGCCAGCAGCACCGACTTCGACTCCTACAATGAGCAGTTCTTC